One sample yielded the 27 T cell receptor beta chains listed below, sequenced in a study of read filtering for tumor transcriptome and immune sequencing. This library used approximately 390 ng RNA and molecular barcoded adaptors spanning alpha/delta and beta/gamma chains. TCRdb processed the reads anew with MiXCR; each CDR3 protein has one entry. This sample yields some 140,000 distinct CDR3 sequences, of which about 13% are seen a single time; around 8.3% belongs to the top ten. What was sequenced was a population of CD138-negative cells sorted from bone marrow. The receptor set was obtained from a donor at least 40 years old with multiple myeloma.

This clonotype was recorded at least ten times. The chain employs TRBV19 and TRBJ2-2, with D perhaps TRBD2 (5 bases). Trimming left V 6 bases short and J 3 bases short, with 11 bases between. Germline CDR1 reads LNHDA; CDR2 reads SQIVND (reference sequence). The CDR3 is 14 residues long. Here the CDR3 reads CASSGVSYTGELFF. The CDR3 DNA follows: TGTGCCAGTAGCGGGGTTTCGTACACCGGGGAGCTGTTTTTT.

This clonotype came up a few times. The chain combines TRBV29-1 with TRBJ2-7; 7 bases match TRBD1. The V gene's germline CDR1 is SQVTM and CDR2 ANQGSEA. V lost 6 bases and J lost 9; bases outside the gene matches: 14. The CDR3 covers 13 residues. In DNA, the CDR3 is TGCAGCGTCGGACAGGCCGGCTATGAAGGGCAGTACTTC. Amino acids: CSVGQAGYEGQYF.

This clonotype has a handful of counts. The chain is built from TRBV11-2 and TRBJ2-7; the match to TRBD1 covers 8 bases. From germline, CDR1 is SGHAT and CDR2 FQNNGV. Losses at the gene ends were 3 bases for V and 12 bases for J; bases not matched to a gene: 10. The CDR3 covers 13 residues. The CDR3 nucleotides read TGTGCCAGCAGCTTGGGTCTACAGGGGGAACCGTACTTC. Encoded protein: CASSLGLQGEPYF.

This clonotype was counted ten times or more. The chain recombines TRBV9 with TRBJ2-1; 10 bases are shared with TRBD2. The CDR3 has 17 residues. Germline assignment: CDR1 SGDLS and CDR2 YYNGEE. Trimming cost V 0 bases and J 7 bases; bases outside gene matches: 10. CDR3 in amino acids: CASSVDRALAGRNEQFF. The CDR3 nucleotides are TGTGCCAGCAGCGTAGACCGCGCACTAGCGGGAAGGAATGAGCAGTTCTTC.

This clonotype was observed many times. The V gene is TRBV5-5, the J gene TRBJ2-1; 10 bases match TRBD2. CDR3 length: 15 amino acids. V lost 4 bases to trimming and J lost 9 bases; unmatched junction nucleotides: 10. Germline V gives CDR1 SGHKS, CDR2 YYEKEE (reference sequence). CDR3 nucleotide sequence: TGTGCCAGCAGCCCTACTAGCGGGACGCCCCTTGAGCAGTTCTTC. Translation: CASSPTSGTPLEQFF.

This clonotype was seen more than once but under ten times. The chain has TRBV20-1 and TRBJ1-3; the D is unclear. The CDR3 totals 14 residues. Per the germline V gene, CDR1 is DFQATT and CDR2 is SNEGSKA (reference sequence). The ends were cut back, 0 bases at V and 7 bases at J, with 13 bases in the middle. CDR3 sequence: CSARDLPKGNTIYF. The CDR3 DNA sequence: TGCAGTGCTAGAGACCTCCCGAAGGGTAACACCATATATTTT.

There are many counts of this clonotype. The rearrangement links TRBV5-1 to TRBJ1-5; 9 bases are shared with TRBD1. V trimming: 0 bases; J trimming: 7 bases; junction bases outside the gene matches: 2. This CDR3 is built from 14 residues. Germline CDR1 reads SGHRS; CDR2 reads YFSETQ. DNA for the CDR3: TGCGCCAGCAGCTTGGGGGACAGGGACCAGCCCCAGCATTTT. This gives the protein CASSLGDRDQPQHF. The variable domain in full, completed from reference TRBV5-1 and TRBJ1-5, reads KAGVTQTPRYLIKTRGQQVTLSCSPISGHRSVSWYQQTPGQGLQFLFEYFSETQRNKGNFPGRFSGRQFSNSRSEMNVSTLELGDSALYLCASSLGDRDQPQHFGDGTRLSIL.

This clonotype occurred a few times. The chain uses TRBV29-1 and TRBJ2-1, with a weak D call TRBD2 (5 bases). The CDR3 runs to 12 residues. Germline V gene lookup returns CDR1 SQVTM and CDR2 ANQGSEA. CDR3 loop: CTANSDYNEQFF. Written as DNA, the CDR3 is TGCACCGCAAATAGCGACTACAATGAGCAGTTCTTC.

The V gene is TRBV5-4, the J gene TRBJ1-4; D not certain. Germline V gene data show CDR1 as SGHNT and CDR2 as YYREEE (reference sequence). The CDR3 spans 13 residues. The V and J ends lost 1 base and 5 bases respectively, with 6 bases between them. The CDR3 DNA sequence: TGTGCCAGCAGCTTGAGAGGGAATGAAAAACTGTTTTTT. It is translated as CASSLRGNEKLFF.

This clonotype was counted many times. The chain employs TRBV2 and TRBJ2-2; 8 bases are a match to TRBD1. The CDR3 runs to 15 residues. J lost 6 bases, V lost 11 bases, and 14 bases had no gene match. Germline V gene data show CDR1 as SNHLY and CDR2 as FYNNEI. CDR3 loop: CASQPQGALAGELFF. The CDR3 DNA reads TGTGCCTCCCAACCCCAGGGGGCGCTTGCCGGGGAGCTGTTTTTT.

This clonotype was counted a few times. CDR3 DNA: TGCAGCGTCCGTCCCGGGAACACTGAAGCTTTCTTT. It codes for CSVRPGNTEAFF. The chain employs TRBV29-1 and TRBJ1-1, with D hard to call. In germline, CDR1 is SQVTM, CDR2 ANQGSEA. The CDR3 loop spans 12 amino acids. V shed 6 bases and J shed 1 base, with 9 bases lying between them.

This clonotype has ten or more counts. The chain carries TRBV2 and TRBJ2-1; D is unclear. Trimming shortened V by 6 bases and J by 5 bases, and 17 bases separated the two germline ends. The CDR3 is 15 amino acids. Germline values: CDR1 SNHLY, CDR2 FYNNEI. The CDR3: CASSPQISRHNEQFF. CDR3 DNA sequence: TGTGCCAGCAGCCCTCAAATAAGCCGCCACAATGAGCAGTTCTTC.

With respect to this clonotype: A much larger clone lies one base from this, so it may be a read error. The V gene is TRBV7-9, the J gene TRBJ2-7; weak D call: TRBD1 (6 bases). The ends were cut back, 7 bases at V and 0 bases at J, with 13 bases in the middle. The germline V gene has CDR1 SEHNR and CDR2 FQNEAQ (reference sequence). CDR3 length equals 14 residues. CDR3 in amino acids: CASNSDRSSYEQYF. DNA of the CDR3: TGTGCCAGCAACTCCGACAGGAGCTCCTACGAGCAGTACTTC.

This clonotype has a count of ten or more. This chain links TRBV20-1 with TRBJ2-5, with D perhaps matching TRBD1 or TRBD2 (6 bases each). This CDR3 is 12 amino acids long. Germline CDR1 and CDR2: DFQATT and SNEGSKA (reference sequence). The V end was cut by 7 bases, the J end by 5 bases, with 14 bases between. The CDR3 nucleotides read TGCAGTGGGGAGAAAGGGGGGGAGACCCAGTACTTC. It is translated as CSGEKGGETQYF.

This clonotype was seen at least ten times. This chain uses TRBV28 with TRBJ1-2; D not certain. The CDR3 loop spans 16 amino acids. Per germline, CDR1 MDHEN and CDR2 SYDVKM. Between the trimmed V and J ends, which lost 4 bases and 3 bases, there was a span of 18 bases. CDR3 bases: TGTGCCAGCAGTTCGCGGTTAGGAGGGTCTGACTATGGCTACACCTTC. This encodes CASSSRLGGSDYGYTF.

The chain links TRBV12-3 or TRBV12-4 to TRBJ2-5, with TRBD2 identical over 14 bases. CDR3 length: 16 amino acids. V was clipped by 5 bases and J by 5 bases; unmatched bases: 7. The CDR3 reads CASSPRLAGGGETQYF. The CDR3 region has the DNA TGTGCCAGCAGTCCCCGACTAGCGGGAGGGGGGGAGACCCAGTACTTC.

There are many counts of this clonotype. The V and J genes are TRBV7-2 and TRBJ2-3; D gene uncertain. The CDR3 spans 13 residues. The V and J ends lost 5 bases and 6 bases respectively, with 12 bases between them. Germline values: CDR1 SGHTA, CDR2 FQGNSA. The CDR3: CASSPQISDTQYF. The CDR3 bases are TGTGCCAGCAGCCCCCAGATTAGCGATACGCAGTATTTT.

Many counts were recorded for this clonotype. The V and J genes are TRBV6-6 and TRBJ2-7; D gene ambiguous. With 0 bases removed from V and 5 bases from J, the gap between germline ends came to 8 bases. The V gene's germline CDR1 is MNHNY and CDR2 SVGAGI (reference sequence). The CDR3 covers 13 residues. CDR3 loop: CASSYSNYHEQYF. The CDR3 DNA reads as TGTGCCAGCAGTTACTCTAACTACCACGAGCAGTACTTC.

Regarding this clonotype: Being one base from a much bigger clone, this may be a read error. The chain recombines TRBV27 with TRBJ2-7; 9 nucleotides line up with TRBD1. This CDR3 region has 15 residues. CDR1 and CDR2 from the germline V gene are MNHEY and SMNVEV (reference sequence). The V gene end was trimmed by 2 bases and the J gene end by 5 bases; junction bases not matched to a gene: 7. Here the CDR3 DNA reads TGTGCCAGCAGTTTAACCGGGACAGGGCTCGACGAGCAGTACTTC. It codes for CASSLTGTGLDEQYF.

This clonotype occurred many times. The rearrangement links TRBV7-2 to TRBJ2-1; the match to TRBD2 covers 7 bases. Trimming removed 6 bases from V and 1 base from J; junction bases left unmatched: 6. Germline V CDR1 and CDR2: SGHTA, FQGNSA. The CDR3 totals 15 residues. CDR3 sequence (DNA): TGTGCCAGCAGTCGTCTAGCGGCTTCCTACAATGAGCAGTTCTTC. This translates into CASSRLAASYNEQFF.

This clonotype has a count of ten or more. The CDR3: CSVSSANTGELFF. In DNA, the CDR3 is TGCAGTGTCTCTAGCGCGAACACCGGGGAGCTGTTTTTT. V is TRBV20-1 and J is TRBJ2-2, with D perhaps TRBD2 (6 bases). Germline values: CDR1 DFQATT, CDR2 SNEGSKA (reference sequence). This CDR3 region has 13 residues. Between the trimmed V and J ends, which lost 7 bases and 0 bases, there was a span of 9 bases.

This clonotype was observed many times. The rearrangement uses TRBV29-1 and TRBJ2-2; no clear D. There are 13 residues in the CDR3. The V end lost 4 bases, the J end lost 0 bases, and 6 bases lay between the germline ends. Germline assignment: CDR1 SQVTM and CDR2 ANQGSEA. The CDR3 protein is CSVGAPNTGELFF. In DNA, the CDR3 is TGCAGCGTTGGGGCCCCGAACACCGGGGAGCTGTTTTTT.

In the case of this clonotype: It is likely a read error: a sequence one base away is far more abundant. The genes are TRBV12-3 or TRBV12-4 and TRBJ2-1; TRBD2 is a possible D gene (6 bases). The CDR3 is 14 amino acids. V was shortened by 6 bases and J by 4 bases, with 13 bases between the two germline ends. The CDR3 protein is CASSRPGEYNEQFF. As DNA, the CDR3 is TGTGCCAGCAGCCGCCCGGGGGAATACAATGAGCAGTTCTTC.

This clonotype occurred many times. The chain carries TRBV7-3 and TRBJ2-3; TRBD2 matches at 7 bases. V trimming: 5 bases; J trimming: 10 bases; junction bases outside the gene matches: 6. This CDR3 contains 12 residues. In germline, CDR1 is SGHTA, CDR2 FQGTGA. CDR3 sequence reads: CASSAGTIPQYF. The CDR3 nucleotides are TGTGCCAGCAGCGCCGGGACTATTCCGCAGTATTTT.

This clonotype has ten or more counts. This chain links TRBV7-3 with TRBJ2-1, with unresolved D. Germline V gene data show CDR1 as SGHTA and CDR2 as FQGTGA. V was shortened by 0 bases and J by 5 bases, with 5 bases between the two germline ends. CDR3 length equals 13 residues. The CDR3 sequence is CASSLTLHNEQFF. The DNA for the CDR3 is TGTGCCAGCAGCTTAACGCTGCACAATGAGCAGTTCTTC.

This clonotype was seen more than once but under ten times. The chain is built from TRBV19 and TRBJ1-4, with D unresolved. The CDR3 length is 15 residues. V was cut by 1 base and J by 1 base, with 7 bases left in between. Looked up from germline, CDR1 is LNHDA and CDR2 is SQIVND (reference sequence). The CDR3 protein is CASSIGGLTNEKLFF. CDR3 sequence (DNA): TGTGCCAGTAGTATAGGTGGTTTAACTAATGAAAAACTGTTTTTT. The whole variable domain, remainder taken from reference TRBV19 and TRBJ1-4, is DGGITQSPKYLFRKEGQNVTLSCEQNLNHDAMYWYRQDPGQGLRLIYYSQIVNDFQKGDIAEGYSVSREKKESFPLTVTSAQKNPTAFYLCASSIGGLTNEKLFFGSGTQLSVL.

This clonotype was seen at least ten times. The final CDR3 position lacks the conserved phenylalanine or tryptophan, pointing to a likely read error. CDR3 in amino acids: CASSLDALAGGDNEQFS. Here the CDR3 DNA reads TGTGCCAGCAGCTTAGATGCCCTAGCGGGAGGGGACAATGAGCAGTTCTCC. The rearrangement joins TRBV11-2 to TRBJ2-1; 12 bases match TRBD2. The J segment lost 5 bases and the V segment lost 0 bases, leaving 5 bases of the junction unmatched. Germline values: CDR1 SGHAT, CDR2 FQNNGV. The CDR3 has 17 residues.